At least ten counts were recorded for the clone carrying this T cell receptor beta chain. Its specificity is unknown. The DNA is left out, because the CDR3 cannot be placed on it with certainty; the CDR3 is given as TCRdb lists it. The CDR3 comprises 14 residues, both ends counted. The time point denotes: patch test 2, 6 weeks after DPC sensitization. This sample's treatment: therapeutic diphenylcyclopropenone sensitization with weekly scalp DPC. The study used a library that attached unique molecular identifiers to individual cDNA molecules. TCRdb re-called the RACE reads through MiXCR, storing one row per CDR3 protein. Among nearly 85,000 distinct CDR3 sequences, roughly 11% were seen once, and the ten largest hold roughly 1.6%. This sample was taken from a study of human T cells and chemical hapten exposure. Findings and limits, study-wide: Expanded TCRs created a significantly greater count of big CDR3 similarity clusters than controls did.

Sample: whole blood, taken in connection with sensitization to the hapten diphenylcyclopropenone (DPC). The TCR originated in a man between 18 and 35 years old with alopecia areata. Some clones in this sample may be carry-over from other donors' samples. This rearrangement joins TRBV12-3 or TRBV12-4 to TRBJ1-5; whether TRBD1, the table's D call, matches the DNA was not checked. CDR3 sequence: CASSFGPGQQPQHF.